Listed below are T cell receptor beta chains from one sample, sequenced in a study of cytomegalovirus exposure and HLA in healthy donors. Sequencing used immunoSEQ multiplex PCR; TCRdb keeps in-frame clones, though not all of them. The profile shows 130,000 or so clones, roughly 71% of them singletons. The sequenced sample consisted of PBMCs. The receptor set was obtained from a woman aged 40 to 49 in good health and CMV-seropositive. CDR3s include the opening cysteine and the closing phenylalanine or tryptophan. The order of the fields is V gene, D gene, clone size, J gene, CDR3 protein, CDR3 DNA. A D gene is named only where the DNA matches it firmly. Not all rows give a size; the values are once, few, many and, for expanded clones, a class.

TRBV6-4	TRBD2	.	TRBJ2-2	CASSDAGDTGELFF	TGTGCCAGCAGTGACGCGGGGGACACCGGGGAGCTGTTTTTT
TRBV27	.	.	TRBJ1-4	CASSYGGRSEKLFF	TGTGCCAGCAGTTACGGGGGGCGAAGTGAAAAACTGTTTTTT
TRBV5-1	.	few	TRBJ2-1	CASSFGLANNEQFF	TGCGCCAGCAGCTTCGGACTGGCCAACAATGAGCAGTTCTTC
TRBV5-4	.	.	TRBJ2-5	CASSLISRETQYF	TGTGCCAGCAGCTTGATTAGCAGAGAGACCCAGTACTTC
TRBV10-3	TRBD1	.	TRBJ2-5	CAIGTGGPETQYF	TGTGCCATTGGGACAGGGGGCCCAGAGACCCAGTACTTC
TRBV7-2	.	.	TRBJ2-5	CASSLVGGARETQYF	TGTGCCAGCAGCTTAGTGGGGGGGGCGCGGGAGACCCAGTACTTC
TRBV27	TRBD2	.	TRBJ2-7	CASRLAGGYEQYF	TGTGCCAGCAGGCTAGCGGGGGGTTACGAGCAGTACTTC
TRBV5-6	TRBD2	.	TRBJ2-5	CASSQEISGREDSTQYF	TGTGCCAGCAGCCAAGAGATTAGCGGGAGAGAGGATTCGACCCAGTACTTC
TRBV11-2	.	once	TRBJ1-1	CASSLEGEARAEAFF	TGTGCCAGCAGCTTAGAGGGGGAGGCCCGGGCTGAAGCTTTCTTT
TRBV4-1	TRBD1	.	TRBJ2-7	CASSHQTGGTYEQYF	TGCGCCAGCAGCCACCAGACAGGGGGCACCTACGAGCAGTACTTC
TRBV5-6	TRBD1	.	TRBJ2-7	CASSLEGTGSYEQYF	TGTGCCAGCAGCTTGGAGGGGACAGGGAGCTACGAGCAGTACTTC
TRBV4-1	TRBD1	.	TRBJ1-5	CASSQGRTGKQPQHF	TGCGCCAGCAGCCAAGGTAGGACAGGGAAGCAGCCCCAGCATTTT
TRBV19	TRBD2	.	TRBJ2-7	CASSIGGTSGIDEQYF	TGTGCCAGTAGTATAGGAGGGACTAGCGGGATCGACGAGCAGTACTTC
TRBV10-2	TRBD2	.	TRBJ2-1	CASSESSSGRSLARNEQFF	TGCGCCAGCAGTGAGTCGAGTAGCGGGAGATCACTAGCCAGGAATGAGCAGTTCTTC
TRBV9	.	.	TRBJ2-5	CASSVEAGEETQYF	TGTGCCAGCAGCGTAGAGGCAGGGGAAGAGACCCAGTACTTC
TRBV6-7	.	once	TRBJ1-1	CAFLNRENTEAFF	TGTGCCTTTCTGAACAGGGAGAACACTGAAGCTTTCTTT
TRBV28	.	few	TRBJ2-5	CASSQTSPQETQYF	TGTGCCAGCAGTCAGACATCTCCCCAAGAGACCCAGTACTTC
TRBV4-2	TRBD2	.	TRBJ2-2	CASSRSTSGGANTGELFF	TGTGCCAGCAGCCGGTCGACTAGCGGGGGGGCGAACACCGGGGAGCTGTTTTTT
TRBV30	TRBD1	.	TRBJ2-2	CAWSPGQGRKPGELFF	TGTGCCTGGAGTCCCGGACAGGGCCGAAAACCCGGGGAGCTGTTTTTT
TRBV7-2	.	once	TRBJ2-3	CASSQRVSGDTQYF	TGTGCCAGCAGCCAAAGAGTATCGGGAGATACGCAGTATTTT
TRBV6-5	.	.	TRBJ2-1	CASSYSGLAEGGQFF	TGTGCCAGCAGTTACTCGGGCCTAGCGGAGGGGGGGCAGTTCTTC
TRBV29-1	TRBD1	few	TRBJ2-7	CSVETGPTEQYF	TGCAGCGTTGAGACAGGGCCTACGGAGCAGTACTTC
TRBV6-5	TRBD2	few	TRBJ2-7	CASSSGSGSYEQYF	TGTGCCAGCAGTTCCGGTAGCGGGAGCTACGAGCAGTACTTC
TRBV30	.	.	TRBJ2-3	CAWSVIGRTQYF	TGTGCCTGGAGTGTAATTGGCCGTACGCAGTATTTT
TRBV2	TRBD1	.	TRBJ1-5	CASSRDRGRGDQPQHF	TGTGCCAGCAGCCGGGACAGGGGGCGAGGGGATCAGCCCCAGCATTTT
TRBV5-5	TRBD1	.	TRBJ1-2	CASSLAGTAIYGYTF	TGTGCCAGCAGCTTAGCCGGGACAGCCATCTATGGCTACACCTTC
TRBV29-1	TRBD1	.	TRBJ2-7	CSVRDRGYEQYF	TGCAGCGTCCGGGACAGGGGTTACGAGCAGTACTTC
TRBV13	.	.	TRBJ2-7	CASSSRSSYEQYF	TGTGCCAGCAGCTCTCGGAGCTCCTACGAGCAGTACTTC
TRBV13	.	.	TRBJ1-1	CASSSHRVRTEAFF	TGTGCCAGCAGCTCTCACAGGGTTCGAACTGAAGCTTTCTTT
TRBV2	.	.	TRBJ1-5	CASSQTASNQPQHF	TGTGCCAGCAGCCAGACAGCTAGCAATCAGCCCCAGCATTTT
TRBV7-9	.	few	TRBJ1-5	CASSLLGRGGEPQHF	TGTGCCAGCAGCTTACTTGGGAGGGGTGGTGAGCCCCAGCATTTT
TRBV6-6	.	.	TRBJ2-3	CASSYGGMTDTQYF	TGTGCCAGCAGTTACGGCGGGATGACAGATACGCAGTATTTT
TRBV4-3	.	.	TRBJ1-4	CASSRTDSNEKLFF	TGCGCCAGCAGTCGGACGGACAGTAATGAAAAACTGTTTTTT
TRBV2	TRBD1	few	TRBJ2-1	CASIPGQGYNEQFF	TGTGCCAGCATTCCGGGACAGGGATACAATGAGCAGTTCTTC
TRBV7-6	.	once	TRBJ2-6	CASSLGGLSGANVLTF	TGTGCCAGCAGCTTAGGGGGGCTCTCTGGGGCCAACGTCCTGACTTTC
TRBV5-1	.	few	TRBJ1-1	CASSLGGGSSNTEAFF	TGCGCCAGCAGCTTGGGCGGGGGGTCGAGTAACACTGAAGCTTTCTTT
TRBV6-6	.	.	TRBJ1-6	CASSLRGGEDSPLHF	TGTGCCAGCAGTCTCCGAGGCGGAGAGGATTCACCCCTCCACTTT
TRBV29-1	.	.	TRBJ2-7	CSVATGFGEQYF	TGCAGCGTTGCTACGGGGTTCGGGGAGCAGTACTTC
TRBV7-9	.	.	TRBJ1-4	CASSLSRGQEKLFF	TGTGCCAGCAGCCTATCGCGGGGGCAGGAAAAACTGTTTTTT
TRBV4-1	TRBD2	.	TRBJ2-7	CASSQEPSGSYEQYF	TGCGCCAGCAGCCAAGAACCTAGCGGGAGCTACGAGCAGTACTTC
TRBV7-9	.	.	TRBJ2-3	CASRRGQSNTDTQYF	TGTGCCAGCAGGCGTGGACAGTCCAACACAGATACGCAGTATTTT
TRBV5-6	.	few	TRBJ2-1	CASSSPEYEQFF	TGTGCCAGCAGCTCCCCGGAGTATGAGCAGTTCTTC
TRBV14	.	.	TRBJ2-7	CASSQGVIYEQYF	TGTGCCAGCAGCCAGGGAGTCATTTACGAGCAGTACTTC
TRBV18	TRBD1	.	TRBJ2-6	CASSPRPPRQGEAGANVLTF	TGTGCCAGCTCACCACGACCCCCCCGACAGGGAGAAGCTGGGGCCAACGTCCTGACTTTC
TRBV5-1	TRBD2	.	TRBJ2-5	CASSWAGALQETQYF	TGCGCCAGCAGCTGGGCGGGAGCCCTCCAAGAGACCCAGTACTTC
TRBV7-3	.	.	TRBJ2-5	CASSLGPREETQYF	TGTGCCAGCAGCCTCGGACCTAGGGAGGAGACCCAGTACTTC
TRBV6-5	.	.	TRBJ2-5	CASSRTTQETQYF	TGTGCCAGCAGCCGGACTACTCAAGAGACCCAGTACTTC
TRBV7-6	TRBD2	.	TRBJ2-7	CASSLESGGVSYEQYF	TGTGCCAGCAGCTTAGAGTCGGGGGGGGTATCCTACGAGCAGTACTTC
TRBV21-1	.	few	TRBJ2-2	CASSLTGRSTGELFF	TGTGCCAGCAGCCTGACAGGGCGAAGCACCGGGGAGCTGTTTTTT
TRBV25-1	.	.	TRBJ2-2	CASSNRQGRAGELFF	TGTGCCAGCAGTAACCGACAGGGGAGGGCCGGGGAGCTGTTTTTT
TRBV6-6	.	.	TRBJ2-7	CASSYSSGAYEQYF	TGTGCCAGCAGTTACTCGTCGGGGGCCTACGAGCAGTACTTC
TRBV9	.	.	TRBJ2-2	CASSVALVGRGELFF	TGTGCCAGCAGCGTAGCTCTAGTTGGCCGGGGGGAGCTGTTTTTT
TRBV7-6	.	.	TRBJ2-7	CASSLDGSSTYEQYF	TGTGCCAGCAGCTTAGATGGTAGTAGCACCTACGAGCAGTACTTC
TRBV27	TRBD2	.	TRBJ2-7	CASSFFGGARSHEQYF	TGTGCCAGCAGTTTCTTCGGGGGGGCTCGGTCCCACGAGCAGTACTTC
TRBV6-5	TRBD2	.	TRBJ2-1	CASRPLAGARNEQFF	TGTGCCAGCAGACCCCTAGCGGGAGCACGGAATGAGCAGTTCTTC
TRBV7-8	.	.	TRBJ2-5	CASSFPLSRDLYQETQYF	TGTGCCAGCAGCTTCCCTCTAAGCCGGGACTTGTACCAAGAGACCCAGTACTTC
TRBV7-3	.	.	TRBJ2-7	CASSLIEGGEQYF	TGTGCCAGCAGCTTAATCGAGGGCGGCGAGCAGTACTTC
TRBV7-2	.	few	TRBJ2-3	CASSLSGAQLGTDTQYF	TGTGCCAGCAGCTTATCTGGGGCACAACTGGGAACAGATACGCAGTATTTT
TRBV7-9	.	.	TRBJ1-1	CASSWRSGGAQTEAFF	TGTGCCAGCAGCTGGAGGTCGGGCGGGGCGCAAACTGAAGCTTTCTTT